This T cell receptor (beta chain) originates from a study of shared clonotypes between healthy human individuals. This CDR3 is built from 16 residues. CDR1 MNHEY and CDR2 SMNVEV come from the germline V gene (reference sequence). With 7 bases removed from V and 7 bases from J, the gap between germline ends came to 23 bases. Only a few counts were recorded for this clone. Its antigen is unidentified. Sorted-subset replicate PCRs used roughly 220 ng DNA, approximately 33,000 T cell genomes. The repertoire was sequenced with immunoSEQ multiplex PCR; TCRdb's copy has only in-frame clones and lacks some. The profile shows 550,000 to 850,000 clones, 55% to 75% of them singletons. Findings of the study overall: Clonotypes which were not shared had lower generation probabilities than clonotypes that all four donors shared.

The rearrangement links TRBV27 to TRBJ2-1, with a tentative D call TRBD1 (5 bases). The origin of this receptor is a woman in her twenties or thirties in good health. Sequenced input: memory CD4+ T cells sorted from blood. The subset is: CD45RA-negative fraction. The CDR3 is CASTLVGGLKGNEQFF. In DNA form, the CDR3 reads TGTGCCAGCACCCTCGTCGGTGGGCTTAAGGGGAATGAGCAGTTCTTC.